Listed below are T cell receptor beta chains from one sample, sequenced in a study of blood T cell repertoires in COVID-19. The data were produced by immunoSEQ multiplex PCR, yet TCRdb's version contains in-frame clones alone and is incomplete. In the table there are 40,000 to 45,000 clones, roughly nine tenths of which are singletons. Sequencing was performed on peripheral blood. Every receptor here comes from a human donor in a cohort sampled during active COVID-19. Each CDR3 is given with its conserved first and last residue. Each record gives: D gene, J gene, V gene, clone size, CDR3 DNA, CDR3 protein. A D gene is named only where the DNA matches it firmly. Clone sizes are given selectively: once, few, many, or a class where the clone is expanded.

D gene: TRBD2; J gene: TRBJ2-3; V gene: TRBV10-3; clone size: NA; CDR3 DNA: TGTGCCAGCGAGCGGGAGAGGGGCACAGATACGCAGTATTTT; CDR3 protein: CASERERGTDTQYF
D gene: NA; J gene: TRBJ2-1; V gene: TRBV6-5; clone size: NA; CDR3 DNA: TGTGCCAGCAGCCGTACGAACGGGGATGAGCAGTTCTTC; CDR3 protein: CASSRTNGDEQFF
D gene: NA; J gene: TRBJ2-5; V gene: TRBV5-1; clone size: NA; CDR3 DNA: TGCGCCAGCAGCCCCATGGGCTTCAGGGGAGAGACCCAGTACTTC; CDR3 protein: CASSPMGFRGETQYF
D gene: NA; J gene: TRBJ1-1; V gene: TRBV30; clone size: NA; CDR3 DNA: TGTGCCTGGAGTCTTGGCCCGCCGCGGGGCACTGAAGCTTTCTTT; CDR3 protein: CAWSLGPPRGTEAFF
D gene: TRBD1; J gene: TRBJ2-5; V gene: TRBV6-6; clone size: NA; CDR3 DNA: TGTGCCAGCAGTTACCCGGGACAGGGGGAGACCCAGTACTTC; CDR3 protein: CASSYPGQGETQYF
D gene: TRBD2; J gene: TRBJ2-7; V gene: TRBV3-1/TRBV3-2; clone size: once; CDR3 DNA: TGTGCCAGCAGCCAAGGCGGACTAGTGAGCGAGCAGTACTTC; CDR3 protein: CASSQGGLVSEQYF
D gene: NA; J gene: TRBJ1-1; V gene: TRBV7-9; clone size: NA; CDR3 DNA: TGTGCCAGCAGCTTCTTGGCAGGGTCGGTGAACACTGAAGCTTTCTTT; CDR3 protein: CASSFLAGSVNTEAFF
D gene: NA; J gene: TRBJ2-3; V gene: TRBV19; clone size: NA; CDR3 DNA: TGTGCCAGTAGTCCTGCGGGGGCCACAGATACGCAGTATTTT; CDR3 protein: CASSPAGATDTQYF
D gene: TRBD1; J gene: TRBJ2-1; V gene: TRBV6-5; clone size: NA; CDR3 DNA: TGTGCCAGCAGGACAGGGATGAATGAGCAGTTCTTC; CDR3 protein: CASRTGMNEQFF
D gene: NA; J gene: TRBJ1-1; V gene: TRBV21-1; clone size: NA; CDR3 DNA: TGTGCCAGCAGCAAAACCGGGACAGGGGAGGGGAACACTGAAGCTTTCTTT; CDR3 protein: CASSKTGTGEGNTEAFF
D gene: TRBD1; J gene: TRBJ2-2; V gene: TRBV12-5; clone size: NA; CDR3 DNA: TGTGCTAGTGGTTTTAATACAGGGGGGTACATCGGGGAGCTGTTTTTT; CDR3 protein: CASGFNTGGYIGELFF
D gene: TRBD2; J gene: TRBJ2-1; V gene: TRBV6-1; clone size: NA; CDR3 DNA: TGTGCCAGCACCCCGGCGGGAGTTGGCTACAATGAGCAGTTCTTC; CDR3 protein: CASTPAGVGYNEQFF
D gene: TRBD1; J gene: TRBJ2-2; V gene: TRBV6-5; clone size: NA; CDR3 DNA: TGTGCGCTGTCGGGACAGAAAACCAACGGGGAGCTGTTTTTT; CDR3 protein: CALSGQKTNGELFF
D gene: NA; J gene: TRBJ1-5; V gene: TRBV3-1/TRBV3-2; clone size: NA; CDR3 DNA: TGTGCCAGCAGCCAAGGGCCCCAGGCCCAGCATTTT; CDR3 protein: CASSQGPQAQHF
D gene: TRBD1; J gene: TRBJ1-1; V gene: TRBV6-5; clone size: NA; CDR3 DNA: TGTGCCAGCAGGCCCGACCGACAGGGAACATCTGAAGCTTTCTTT; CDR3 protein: CASRPDRQGTSEAFF
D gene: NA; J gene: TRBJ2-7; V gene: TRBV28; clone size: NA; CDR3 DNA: TGTGCCAGCAGTTCACTAGGGCTCTACGAGCAGTACTTC; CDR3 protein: CASSSLGLYEQYF
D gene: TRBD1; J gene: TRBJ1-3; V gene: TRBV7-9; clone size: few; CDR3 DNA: TGTGCCAGCAGCCAGACAGGGATCCTCTCTGGAAACACCATATATTTT; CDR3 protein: CASSQTGILSGNTIYF
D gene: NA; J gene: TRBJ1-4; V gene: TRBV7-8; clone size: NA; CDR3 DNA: TGTGCCAGCAGCTTAGCGTGGGGAGGGCGGGAAAAACTGTTTTTT; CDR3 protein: CASSLAWGGREKLFF
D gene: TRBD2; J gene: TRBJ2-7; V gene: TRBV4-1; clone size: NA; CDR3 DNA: TGCGCCAGCAGCCAACTAGCGGGAGAATACTACGAGCAGTACTTC; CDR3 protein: CASSQLAGEYYEQYF
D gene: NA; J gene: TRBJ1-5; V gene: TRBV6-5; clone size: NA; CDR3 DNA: TGTGCCTCGGGGGGGGGCAATCAGCCCCAGCATTTT; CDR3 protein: CASGGGNQPQHF
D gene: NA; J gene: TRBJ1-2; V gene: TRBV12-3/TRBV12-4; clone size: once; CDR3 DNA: NA; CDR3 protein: CASSSSRGLGYTF
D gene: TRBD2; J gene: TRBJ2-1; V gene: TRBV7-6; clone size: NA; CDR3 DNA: TGTGCCAGCAGCGCTAGAGGACTAGCGGGAGGGGGGCACGTCAATGAGCAGTTCTTC; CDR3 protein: CASSARGLAGGGHVNEQFF
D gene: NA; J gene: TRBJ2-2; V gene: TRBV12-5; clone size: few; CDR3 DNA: TGTGCTAGTGTCTCCGGACAGGGAGGGACCGGGGAGCTGTTTTTT; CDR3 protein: CASVSGQGGTGELFF